One sample yielded the 14 T cell receptor beta chains listed below, sequenced in a study of T cell repertoires in cytomegalovirus infection. In TCRdb, the reads were re-called with MiXCR into one record per CDR3 protein. The table includes about 740,000 distinct CDR3 sequences, roughly 36% detected once. Sequencing was carried out using PBMCs. The receptors come from a human donor in good health (CMV status not recorded). Some clones in this sample may be carry-over from other donors' samples.

The V call is TRBV23-1, the J call TRBJ1-5; D is possibly TRBD1 (5 bases). TRBV23-1 is an ORF; its function is uncertain. The CDR3 has 18 residues. V was clipped by 5 bases and J by 3 bases, with 23 bases between them. The CDR3 nucleotides are TGCGCCAGCAGTGGGGTCTTTCTGGGACGTGTGGACAATCAGCCCCAGCATTTT. As protein: CASSGVFLGRVDNQPQHF.

V gene TRBV5-4 combines with J gene TRBJ2-2, with 8 bases matching TRBD2. The germline gives CDR1 SGHNT, CDR2 YYREEE (reference sequence). V was clipped by 3 bases and J by 13 bases; unmatched bases: 17. This CDR3 has 16 residues. The CDR3 DNA sequence: TGTGCCAGCAGCTCCCCGGGGGGGGACCCCGGCGCACGGCTGTTTTTT. It codes for CASSSPGGDPGARLFF.

This clonotype occurred a few times. This rearrangement joins TRBV19 to TRBJ1-6, with D possibly matching TRBD1 (6 bases). The CDR3 runs to 14 residues. Germline loops: CDR1 LNHDA, CDR2 SQIVND (reference sequence). Trimming removed 6 bases at V and 10 bases at J, with 16 bases between. CDR3 in DNA: TGTGCCAGTAGCACAACAGGGAGGAGATCACCCCTCCACTTT. This codes for CASSTTGRRSPLHF.

This clonotype was detected a few times. The chain is built from TRBV28 and TRBJ1-6; 7 bases map to TRBD1. CDR3 length: 14 residues. Germline V gene lookup returns CDR1 MDHEN and CDR2 SYDVKM. The junction had 7 bases not matched to a gene; V was cut back by 6 bases and J by 8 bases. The CDR3 sequence is CASSLTGSYSPLHF. The CDR3 DNA reads TGTGCCAGCAGCCTGACAGGGAGTTATTCACCCCTCCACTTT.

The chain is built from TRBV28 and TRBJ2-7, with D perhaps TRBD2 (6 bases). The germline V gene encodes CDR1 MDHEN and CDR2 SYDVKM. Trimming shortened V by 5 bases and J by 6 bases, and 17 bases separated the two germline ends. This CDR3 contains 14 residues. The CDR3 sequence: CASSRGGSISEQYF. The DNA of the CDR3 is TGTGCCAGCAGTCGTGGAGGGAGTATTAGCGAGCAGTACTTC.

The table lists this clonotype with a count of one. V gene TRBV5-8 combines with J gene TRBJ1-2; D might be TRBD1 (6 bases). Looked up from germline, CDR1 is SGHTS and CDR2 is YDEGEE. V dropped 0 bases and J dropped 4 bases, with 13 bases sitting between them. This CDR3 comprises 15 residues. The CDR3 bases are TGTGCCAGCAGCTTGGGGCAGGGGTCCCCCTATGGCTACACCTTC. Translating it yields CASSLGQGSPYGYTF. Together with reference TRBV5-8 and TRBJ1-2, the CDR3 gives the full variable domain: EAGVTQSPTHLIKTRGQQATLRCSPISGHTSVYWYQQALGLGLQFLLWYDEGEERNRGNFPPRFSGRQFPNYSSELNVNALELEDSALYLCASSLGQGSPYGYTFGSGTRLTVV.

This clonotype occurred a few times. This chain joins TRBV6-6 and TRBJ2-3, with 9 bases lining up with TRBD1. This CDR3 has 21 residues. J was trimmed by 2 bases and V by 2 bases; bases with no gene match: 20. Germline V gene lookup returns CDR1 MNHNY and CDR2 SVGAGI (reference sequence). The CDR3 sequence: CASSYRGPGQGVGRATDTQYF. The CDR3 region has the DNA TGTGCCAGCAGTTACCGTGGGCCGGGACAGGGTGTAGGGAGGGCCACAGATACGCAGTATTTT.

The chain employs TRBV7-3 and TRBJ2-2; D is unclear. Germline CDR1 SGHTA, CDR2 FQGTGA. The CDR3 covers 15 residues. V was clipped by 6 bases and J by 5 bases, with 16 bases between them. The CDR3: CASSPGMSVTGELFF. The CDR3 nucleotides read TGTGCCAGCAGTCCTGGGATGTCGGTAACCGGGGAGCTGTTTTTT. Supplemented by reference TRBV7-3 and TRBJ2-2, the full variable domain reads GAGVSQTPSNKVTEKGKYVELRCDPISGHTALYWYRQSLGQGPEFLIYFQGTGAADDSGLPNDRFFAVRPEGSVSTLKIQRTERGDSAVYLCASSPGMSVTGELFFGEGSRLTVL.

This clonotype was seen only a few times. V gene TRBV7-2 combines with J gene TRBJ1-1, with D unclear. Germline CDR1 SGHTA, CDR2 FQGNSA. The CDR3 extends over 12 amino acids. V was clipped by 8 bases and J by 6 bases, with 13 bases between them. This CDR3 reads CASARPRSEAFF. CDR3 in DNA: TGTGCCAGCGCCCGTCCCCGGTCTGAAGCTTTCTTT. Based on the CDR3 plus reference TRBV7-2 and TRBJ1-1, the full variable domain is GAGVSQSPSNKVTEKGKDVELRCDPISGHTALYWYRQSLGQGLEFLIYFQGNSAPDKSGLPSDRFSAERTGGSVSTLTIQRTQQEDSAVYLCASARPRSEAFFGQGTRLTVV.

The chain uses TRBV7-3 and TRBJ1-6, with no clear D. Between the trimmed V and J ends, which lost 2 bases and 3 bases, there was a span of 8 bases. Germline lookup yields CDR1 SGHTA and CDR2 FQGTGA. The CDR3 has 15 amino acids. CDR3 residues: CASSLDSIYNSPLHF. In DNA form, the CDR3 reads TGTGCCAGCAGCTTAGATAGCATCTATAATTCACCCCTCCACTTT.

The J gene is TRBJ2-1, the V gene TRBV20-1; D may be TRBD2 (6 bases). V lost 6 bases and J lost 2, with 17 bases in between. In germline, CDR1 is DFQATT, CDR2 SNEGSKA (reference sequence). The CDR3 has 15 amino acids. The CDR3 is CSAPPGVDPYNEQFF. CDR3 DNA sequence: TGCAGTGCCCCGCCGGGAGTAGACCCCTACAATGAGCAGTTCTTC.

The V call is TRBV4-1, the J call TRBJ2-5; D not certain. The CDR3 loop spans 14 amino acids. The V end was cut by 1 base, the J end by 3 bases, with 9 bases between. CDR1 is MGHRA and CDR2 is YSYEKL in the germline V gene. The CDR3 sequence is CASSQVNFKETQYF. The CDR3 DNA follows: TGCGCCAGCAGCCAAGTAAACTTTAAAGAGACCCAGTACTTC.

Note on this clonotype: A much larger clone differs by one base, so this may be a read error. The chain joins TRBV7-2 to TRBJ1-5; no clear D. Germline assignment: CDR1 SGHTA and CDR2 FQGNSA. CDR3 size: 14 residues. Deletions cut 3 bases from V and 5 bases from J, with 11 bases between. The CDR3 sequence: CASSFGDRYQPQHF. CDR3 bases: TGTGCCAGCAGCTTCGGCGACCGCTATCAGCCCCAGCATTTT.

This clonotype was counted at least ten times. The V and J genes are TRBV7-8 and TRBJ2-3; TRBD1 aligns across 11 bases. Per the germline V gene, CDR1 is SGHVS and CDR2 is FQNEAQ. The J segment lost 5 bases and the V segment lost 6 bases, leaving 10 bases of the junction unmatched. The CDR3 length is 16 residues. The CDR3 protein is CASSSAGTGGVDTQYF. DNA for the CDR3: TGTGCCAGCAGTAGTGCTGGGACAGGGGGTGTAGATACGCAGTATTTT.